The TCR beta chain under discussion was sequenced for a study of CD8+CD57+ T cells in acquired aplastic anemia. Study-level results: Sharing between patients and controls was observed for twenty-nine CD8+ CDR3 sequences. A significant difference in CD8+ Simpson's diversity between patients and controls was not found.

CDR1 and CDR2 (germline): SQVTM, ANQGSEA. Trimming shortened V by 4 bases and J by 4 bases, and 13 bases separated the two germline ends. CDR3 length: 13 amino acids. Both TCR beta VDJ combination and CDR3 sequence profiling were carried out. Genomic DNA was the template for this profiling. TCRdb reprocessed the reads via MiXCR and lists one record per CDR3 protein. Found here are about 470,000 distinct CDR3 sequences, less than 35% of them singletons; the top ten hold 0.82%. A note on this clonotype: No antigen is known for it.

All sequencing subjects had displayed CD8+CD57+ cell expansion on flow cytometry. The chain links TRBV29-1 to TRBJ1-2; tentatively, D is TRBD1 (5 bases). Sequencing input: sorted CD4+, CD8+, or CD8+CD57+ T cells (not recorded which) from PBMCs. The receptor's source is a human donor with aplastic anemia. This chain's CDR3 is CSVVEVGPYGYTF. As DNA, the CDR3 is TGCAGCGTTGTCGAGGTGGGACCCTATGGCTACACCTTC. Supplemented by reference TRBV29-1 and TRBJ1-2, the full variable domain reads SAVISQKPSRDICQRGTSLTIQCQVDSQVTMMFWYRQQPGQSLTLIATANQGSEATYESGFVIDKFPISRPNLTFSTLTVSNMSPEDSSIYLCSVVEVGPYGYTFGSGTRLTVV.